The 15 T cell receptor beta chains below come from one sample, sequenced in a study of T cell repertoires in cytomegalovirus infection (dated by TCRdb to between 2018 and 2020). The treatment or condition label for this specimen denotes: in vitro stimulation with specific CMV peptide epitopes to enrich CMV-specific T cells. These receptors lack a known antigen. The instrument was an Illumina HiSeq 1500. The public reads were reanalyzed by TCRdb: fastp trimming at Q25, MiXCR alignment, in-frame beta chains only. Records with the same CDR3 protein are collapsed into one entry carrying the most frequent genes and DNA. Counted in this sample were tens of thousands of distinct CDR3 sequences; 20% to 25% of them appeared once. The leading ten clones occupy about 68% of the sample. The sequencing used CD8+ T cells from cultured PBMCs, collected from culture after CMV antigen stimulation. Every receptor here comes from a human donor in good health (CMV status not recorded). Some clones in this sample may be carry-over from other donors' samples.

This chain connects TRBV12-3 or TRBV12-4 to TRBJ1-2; 7 nucleotides line up with TRBD1. The CDR3 extends over 12 amino acids. Trimming removed 5 bases from V and 8 bases from J; junction bases left unmatched: 5. CDR3 in amino acids: CASSRGQQGYTF. The DNA for the CDR3 is TGTGCCAGCAGTAGGGGACAGCAGGGCTACACCTTC.

This clonotype has a handful of counts. The chain links TRBV23-1 to TRBJ2-2, with D possibly matching TRBD1 (6 bases). TRBV23-1 carries the ORF label, with uncertain function. The CDR3 is 14 amino acids. Trimming removed 11 bases from V and 4 bases from J, with 17 bases in between. This CDR3 reads CAPKPGTPTGELFF. CDR3 nucleotides: TGCGCCCCTAAACCAGGGACACCCACCGGGGAGCTGTTTTTT.

The chain couples TRBV6-2 or TRBV6-3 to TRBJ2-1; 8 positions match TRBD2. J lost 7 bases, V lost 3 bases, and 5 bases had no gene match. The length of the CDR3 is 14 residues. The V gene's germline CDR1 is MNHEY and CDR2 SVGEGT. The CDR3 loop reads CASSYAGGLNEQFF. The CDR3 bases are TGTGCCAGCAGTTATGCGGGGGGCCTTAATGAGCAGTTCTTC.

The gene calls are TRBV9 and TRBJ2-7; 12 positions agree with TRBD1. Germline CDR1 and CDR2: SGDLS and YYNGEE. CDR3 size: 16 residues. Trimming at V came to 4 bases and at J to 7 bases, leaving 12 bases not matched to a gene. The CDR3 sequence is CASSPHRDRGRREQYF. CDR3 sequence (DNA): TGTGCCAGCAGCCCTCACCGGGACAGGGGGCGAAGAGAGCAGTACTTC.

The V gene is TRBV7-2, the J gene TRBJ2-7; TRBD1 matches 9 bases. V trimming: 1 base; J trimming: 6 bases; junction bases outside the gene matches: 10. Germline assignment: CDR1 SGHTA and CDR2 FQGNSA. There are 16 residues in the CDR3. CDR3 sequence reads: CASSLERQGETFEQYF. In DNA, the CDR3 is TGTGCCAGCAGCTTAGAACGACAGGGGGAGACCTTCGAGCAGTACTTC.

The sample holds many counts of this clonotype. The chain uses TRBV11-2 and TRBJ1-5; 9 nucleotides match TRBD1. The V gene end was trimmed by 2 bases and the J gene end by 4 bases; junction bases not matched to a gene: 3. The CDR3 sequence is 15 residues long. In germline, CDR1 is SGHAT, CDR2 FQNNGV. CDR3 nucleotide sequence: TGTGCCAGCAGCTTATGGACAGGGGCAAATCAGCCCCAGCATTTT. It specifies CASSLWTGANQPQHF. The full variable domain, rest sourced from reference TRBV11-2 and TRBJ1-5, is EAGVAQSPRYKIIEKRQSVAFWCNPISGHATLYWYQQILGQGPKLLIQFQNNGVVDDSQLPKDRFSAERLKGVDSTLKIQPAKLEDSAVYLCASSLWTGANQPQHFGDGTRLSIL.

This clonotype was counted only a few times. This sequence joins TRBV27 and TRBJ1-1; the match to TRBD1 covers 9 bases. This CDR3 is built from 16 residues. Per germline, CDR1 MNHEY and CDR2 SMNVEV (reference sequence). V trimming: 5 bases; J trimming: 1 base; junction bases outside the gene matches: 8. CDR3 loop: CASSTRTGVKNTEAFF. The CDR3 region has the DNA TGTGCCAGCAGTACAAGGACAGGGGTGAAGAACACTGAAGCTTTCTTT.

The V call is TRBV7-8, the J call TRBJ2-7; 10 bases fit TRBD2. The germline V gene encodes CDR1 SGHVS and CDR2 FQNEAQ. CDR3 length: 15 amino acids. V was pared by 1 base and J by 3 bases, with 3 bases of the junction left unmatched. CDR3 loop: CASSLEPSGSYEQYF. Here the CDR3 DNA reads TGTGCCAGCAGCTTAGAGCCTAGCGGGAGCTACGAGCAGTACTTC.

This clonotype was seen a few times. The genes are TRBV4-3 and TRBJ2-7, with D possibly called TRBD1 or TRBD2 (5 bases each). Germline CDR1 and CDR2: LGHNA and YSLEER. Trimming removed 1 base from V and 3 bases from J, with 13 bases in between. This CDR3 contains 15 residues. The CDR3 protein is CASSQVMGPFYEQYF. The CDR3, as DNA: TGCGCCAGCAGCCAAGTGATGGGACCCTTCTACGAGCAGTACTTC.

This chain links TRBV7-9 with TRBJ1-2; D is unresolved. CDR1 is SEHNR and CDR2 is FQNEAQ in the germline V gene (reference sequence). Trimming took 5 bases from V and 3 from J, leaving 4 bases between them. The CDR3 has 11 residues. The CDR3: CASSPDYGYTF. DNA for the CDR3: TGTGCCAGCAGCCCCGACTATGGCTACACCTTC.

This rearrangement joins TRBV19 to TRBJ1-2; D remains unclear. Trimming cost V 7 bases and J 3 bases, with 12 bases left between them. Germline lookup yields CDR1 LNHDA and CDR2 SQIVND (reference sequence). The CDR3 consists of 13 residues. CDR3 in amino acids: CASISQEDYGYTF. The CDR3 DNA reads TGTGCCAGTATAAGCCAGGAGGACTATGGCTACACCTTC.

The rearrangement joins TRBV7-6 to TRBJ2-1; 9 nucleotides line up with TRBD2. V was clipped by 8 bases and J by 16 bases; unmatched bases: 9. Germline lookup yields CDR1 SGHVS and CDR2 FNYEAQ. The CDR3 consists of 11 residues. CDR3 nucleotide sequence: TGTGCCAGCGCCCAGGGACTAGCAAGTTTCTTC. Residues: CASAQGLASFF.

CDR3 DNA sequence: TGTGCCAGCAGCCCGGCGGAGGGTCAGTACAATGAGCAGTTCTTC. It is translated as CASSPAEGQYNEQFF. The chain employs TRBV7-3 and TRBJ2-1; D possibly corresponds to TRBD2 (6 bases). The CDR3 has 15 amino acids. Germline-derived CDR1 and CDR2 are SGHTA and FQGTGA. The V end was cut by 5 bases, the J end by 4 bases, with 15 bases between.

The chain carries TRBV6-5 and TRBJ2-2; no clear D. The germline V gene encodes CDR1 MNHEY and CDR2 SVGAGI. Trimming stripped 8 bases from V and 6 bases from J, with 7 bases between. This CDR3 has 11 residues. The CDR3 loop is CASFRAGELFF. The CDR3 DNA reads as TGTGCCAGCTTTAGGGCCGGGGAGCTGTTTTTT.

The chain recombines TRBV12-3 or TRBV12-4 with TRBJ1-6, with D tentatively TRBD1 (6 bases). Trimming took off 11 bases at V and 12 bases at J, with 20 bases between the two ends. The CDR3 covers 13 residues. The CDR3 DNA reads TGTGCCGCCACCCCCGGGGGGGCAGAACCCCTCCACTTT. It specifies CAATPGGAEPLHF.